The sequence of this TCR beta chain was determined in a study of blood T cells in healthy people across ages. V was clipped by 1 base and J by 7 bases, with 7 bases between them. The CDR3 loop spans 13 amino acids. The germline gives CDR1 SGHDN, CDR2 FVKESK. Russia was home to the donors, healthy Caucasian individuals aged about 6 to 90. About this clonotype itself: Antigen: not known.

Study-wide results and caveats: Among T cells, TCR beta diversity per million cells dropped roughly linearly as age rose. Lack of knowledge of donor CMV status possibly confounded expanded clonotype changes.

PCR was performed a second time for roughly 6 to 12 cycles using a sample-barcoded 5' primer and a J-beta primer mix. Each TCR beta cDNA got a 12-nucleotide random molecular identifier. A single record per CDR3 protein comes from TCRdb applying MiXCR to the 5' RACE reads. This sample has around 1,100,000 distinct CDR3 sequences, with roughly two fifths found just once. The genes are TRBV14 and TRBJ2-2; D unclear. Sequencing used blood. This TCR was recovered from a young man in good health. CDR3 residues: CASSQVGHGELFF. The CDR3, as DNA: TGTGCCAGCAGCCAAGTCGGGCACGGGGAGCTGTTTTTT.